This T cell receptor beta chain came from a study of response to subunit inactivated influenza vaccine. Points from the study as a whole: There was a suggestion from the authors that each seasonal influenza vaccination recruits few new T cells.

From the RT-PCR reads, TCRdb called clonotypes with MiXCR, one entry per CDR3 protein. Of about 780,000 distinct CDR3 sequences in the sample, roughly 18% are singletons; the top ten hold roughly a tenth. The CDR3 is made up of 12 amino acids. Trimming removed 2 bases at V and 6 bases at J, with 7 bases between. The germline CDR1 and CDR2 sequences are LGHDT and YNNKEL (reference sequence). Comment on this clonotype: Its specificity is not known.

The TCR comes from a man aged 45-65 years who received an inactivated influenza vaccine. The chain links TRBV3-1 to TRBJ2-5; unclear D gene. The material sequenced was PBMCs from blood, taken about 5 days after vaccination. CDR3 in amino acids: CASSQRDKTQYF. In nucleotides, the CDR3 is TGTGCCAGCAGCCAAAGGGATAAGACCCAGTACTTC.